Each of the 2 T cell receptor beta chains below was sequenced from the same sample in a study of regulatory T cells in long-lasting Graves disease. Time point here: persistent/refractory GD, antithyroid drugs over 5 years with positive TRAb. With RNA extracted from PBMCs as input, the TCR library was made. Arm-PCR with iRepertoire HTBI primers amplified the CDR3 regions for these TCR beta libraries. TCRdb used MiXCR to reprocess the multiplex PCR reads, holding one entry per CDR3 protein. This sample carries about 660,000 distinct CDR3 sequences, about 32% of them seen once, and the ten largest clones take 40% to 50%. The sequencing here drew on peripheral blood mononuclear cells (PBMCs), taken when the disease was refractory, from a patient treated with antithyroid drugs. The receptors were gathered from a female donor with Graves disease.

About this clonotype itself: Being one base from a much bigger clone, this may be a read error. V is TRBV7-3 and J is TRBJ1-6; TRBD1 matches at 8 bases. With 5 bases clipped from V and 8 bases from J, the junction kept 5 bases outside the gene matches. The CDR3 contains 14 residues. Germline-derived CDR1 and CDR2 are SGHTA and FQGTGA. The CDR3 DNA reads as TGTGCCAGCAGCCACGGACAGGGCGATTCACCCCTCCACTTT. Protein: CASSHGQGDSPLHF.

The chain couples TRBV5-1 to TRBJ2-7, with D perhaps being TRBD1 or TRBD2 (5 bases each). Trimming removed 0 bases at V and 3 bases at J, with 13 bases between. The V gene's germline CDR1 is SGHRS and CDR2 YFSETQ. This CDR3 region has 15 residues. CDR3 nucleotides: TGCGCCAGCAGCTTGGGGGACGGGGCAAGCTACGAGCAGTACTTC. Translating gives CASSLGDGASYEQYF.